This T cell receptor beta chain comes out of a study of blood T cell repertoires in COVID-19. Assay used: immunoSEQ multiplex PCR; TCRdb lists only in-frame clones, some missing. The profile shows 300,000 to 400,000 clones, 86% of them singletons. Germline V lookup: CDR1 SGHTA, CDR2 FQGTGA. The V gene lost 5 bases and the J gene lost 1 base, with 10 bases spanning the gap. The CDR3 is 14 amino acids. Input material: peripheral blood. This sequence was found in a woman aged 60-70 years with COVID-19, enrolled during active disease. The chain couples TRBV7-3 to TRBJ2-3; D perhaps matches TRBD2 (6 bases). The CDR3 DNA reads TGTGCCAGCAGCCTGAGCGGGCGCACAGATACGCAGTATTTT. This gives the protein CASSLSGRTDTQYF.